Sequencing of this T cell receptor beta chain was carried out in a study of shared clonotypes between healthy human individuals. Both subsets, CD45RA+ naive and CD45RA-negative memory, were split from the CD4+ cells. TCRdb keeps only in-frame clones here, not all; method: immunoSEQ multiplex PCR. The repertoire has about 2.5 million clones, just under 95% of them found once; the top ten carry 0.37%. V lost 3 bases to trimming and J lost 5 bases, with 18 bases between them. Germline values: CDR1 MGHRA, CDR2 YSYEKL. The CDR3 is 16 amino acids. With respect to this clone: Its antigen is unidentified.

Broader study findings: Clonotypes that were shared across a few donors made up around 5% of naive CD4 clonotypes. In the sorted subsets, rarefaction showed sequencing was incomplete despite large depth.

This chain links TRBV4-1 with TRBJ2-3; TRBD2 might be the D (5 bases). The sequenced sample consisted of naive CD4+ T cells from PBMCs. The subset is: CD45RA+ positively selected. This receptor was identified in a man aged 18 to 30 in good health. Some clones in this sample may be carry-over from other donors' samples. CDR3 nucleotide sequence: TGCGCCAGCAGCCAGGCCCAGAATGTCCGGGGAGATACGCAGTATTTT. This translates into CASSQAQNVRGDTQYF.